This is a list of T cell receptor beta chains from one sample in a study of post-analysis software for immune sequencing data. TCRdb redid the calling of the PCR reads with MiXCR, one entry per CDR3 protein. The repertoire holds hundreds of thousands of distinct CDR3 sequences, with 25% to 30% as singletons. What was sequenced was blood. These receptor sequences come from a girl between 5 and 17 years old with multiple sclerosis. CDR3s include the opening cysteine and the closing phenylalanine or tryptophan. A D gene is named only where the DNA matches it firmly. Where a row states a size, it is once, few, many or the class of an expanded clone; other rows omit it.

J gene: TRBJ2-5
clone size: few
D gene: TRBD1
V gene: TRBV7-2
CDR3 protein: CASRTGRRETQYF
CDR3 DNA: TGTGCCAGCAGGACAGGGAGAAGGGAGACCCAGTACTTC

J gene: TRBJ1-1
clone size: .
D gene: .
V gene: TRBV6-5
CDR3 protein: CASKPGTSMNTEAFF
CDR3 DNA: TGTGCCAGCAAGCCAGGGACAAGCATGAACACTGAAGCTTTCTTT

J gene: TRBJ2-1
clone size: .
D gene: .
V gene: TRBV3-1
CDR3 protein: CASSQGISANEQFF
CDR3 DNA: TGTGCCAGCAGCCAAGGGATATCAGCCAATGAGCAGTTCTTC

J gene: TRBJ2-1
clone size: few
D gene: .
V gene: TRBV6-1
CDR3 protein: CASSERQWEQFF
CDR3 DNA: TGTGCCAGCAGTGAACGGCAATGGGAGCAGTTCTTC

J gene: TRBJ2-5
clone size: few
D gene: .
V gene: TRBV7-9
CDR3 protein: CASSPTRGTEETQYF
CDR3 DNA: TGTGCCAGCAGCCCGACAAGAGGGACGGAGGAGACCCAGTACTTC

J gene: TRBJ2-1
clone size: few
D gene: .
V gene: TRBV18
CDR3 protein: CASSPSSTARLYNEQFF
CDR3 DNA: TGTGCCAGCTCACCAAGTTCTACCGCCCGTCTTTACAATGAGCAGTTCTTC

J gene: TRBJ2-1
clone size: .
D gene: TRBD1
V gene: TRBV27
CDR3 protein: CASSWGQGDPWEQFF
CDR3 DNA: TGTGCCAGCAGTTGGGGACAGGGGGACCCCTGGGAGCAGTTCTTC

J gene: TRBJ2-1
clone size: once
D gene: .
V gene: TRBV28
CDR3 protein: CASRGETYNEQFF
CDR3 DNA: TGTGCCAGCAGAGGGGAGACCTACAATGAGCAGTTCTTC

J gene: TRBJ2-2
clone size: .
D gene: TRBD2
V gene: TRBV20-1
CDR3 protein: CSASSYGGAGTGELFF
CDR3 DNA: TGCAGTGCTAGTTCTTACGGGGGGGCCGGGACCGGGGAGCTGTTTTTT

J gene: TRBJ2-3
clone size: .
D gene: .
V gene: TRBV28
CDR3 protein: CASSVSWGDTQYF
CDR3 DNA: TGTGCCAGCAGTGTGTCTTGGGGAGATACGCAGTATTTT

J gene: TRBJ2-3
clone size: many
D gene: .
V gene: TRBV7-2
CDR3 protein: CASSSSMNTQYF
CDR3 DNA: TGTGCCAGCAGCTCAAGCATGAATACGCAGTATTTT

J gene: TRBJ2-1
clone size: .
D gene: .
V gene: TRBV7-9
CDR3 protein: CASSLADGGQFF
CDR3 DNA: TGTGCCAGCAGCTTAGCGGATGGAGGGCAGTTCTTC

J gene: TRBJ2-1
clone size: few
D gene: TRBD2
V gene: TRBV28
CDR3 protein: CAASGRPYNEQFF
CDR3 DNA: TGTGCCGCTAGCGGGCGGCCCTACAATGAGCAGTTCTTC

J gene: TRBJ2-6
clone size: .
D gene: .
V gene: TRBV15
CDR3 protein: CATASGRISGANVLTF
CDR3 DNA: TGTGCCACCGCCTCGGGACGGATCTCTGGGGCCAACGTCCTGACTTTC

J gene: TRBJ2-1
clone size: many
D gene: .
V gene: TRBV9
CDR3 protein: CASSVELGSYNEQFF
CDR3 DNA: TGTGCCAGCAGCGTCGAGCTGGGCTCCTACAATGAGCAGTTCTTC

J gene: TRBJ2-5
clone size: .
D gene: TRBD1
V gene: TRBV24-1
CDR3 protein: CATRDPTGEETQYF
CDR3 DNA: TGTGCCACCAGGGATCCGACAGGGGAAGAGACCCAGTACTTC

J gene: TRBJ2-7
clone size: .
D gene: .
V gene: TRBV13
CDR3 protein: CASSLGTGPSAEQYF
CDR3 DNA: TGTGCCAGCAGCTTAGGCACAGGTCCCTCGGCCGAGCAGTACTTC

J gene: TRBJ2-1
clone size: .
D gene: .
V gene: TRBV12-3/TRBV12-4
CDR3 protein: CASSFGVEQFF
CDR3 DNA: TGTGCCAGCAGTTTTGGGGTTGAGCAGTTCTTC

J gene: TRBJ2-7
clone size: .
D gene: TRBD1
V gene: TRBV20-1
CDR3 protein: CSVKTGSYEQYF
CDR3 DNA: TGCAGTGTGAAGACAGGGTCCTACGAGCAGTACTTC

J gene: TRBJ1-5
clone size: .
D gene: .
V gene: TRBV6-2/TRBV6-3
CDR3 protein: CASSYGGAGQPQHF
CDR3 DNA: TGTGCCAGCAGTTACGGGGGCGCGGGGCAGCCCCAGCATTTT

J gene: TRBJ1-2
clone size: .
D gene: .
V gene: TRBV5-1
CDR3 protein: CASSLGRPVYGYTF
CDR3 DNA: TGCGCCAGCAGCTTGGGCAGGCCCGTCTATGGCTACACCTTC

J gene: TRBJ2-7
clone size: few
D gene: TRBD1
V gene: TRBV6-5
CDR3 protein: CASSRDRAEYEQYF
CDR3 DNA: TGTGCCAGCAGTAGGGACAGGGCGGAGTACGAGCAGTACTTC

J gene: TRBJ2-1
clone size: few
D gene: TRBD1
V gene: TRBV6-6
CDR3 protein: CASSYLGQGSDEQFF
CDR3 DNA: TGTGCCAGCAGTTACCTAGGACAGGGGTCCGATGAGCAGTTCTTC

J gene: TRBJ2-2
clone size: .
D gene: TRBD2
V gene: TRBV6-1
CDR3 protein: CASVGLAGWGTGELFF
CDR3 DNA: TGTGCCAGCGTGGGACTAGCGGGATGGGGCACCGGGGAGCTGTTTTTT

J gene: TRBJ2-2
clone size: few
D gene: TRBD2
V gene: TRBV20-1
CDR3 protein: CSARELAARLTGELFF
CDR3 DNA: TGCAGTGCTAGAGAGCTAGCGGCCAGACTAACCGGGGAGCTGTTTTTT

J gene: TRBJ1-6
clone size: few
D gene: .
V gene: TRBV6-6
CDR3 protein: CASSYSNRDSPLHF
CDR3 DNA: TGTGCCAGCAGTTACTCGAATCGTGATTCACCCCTCCACTTT

J gene: TRBJ1-6
clone size: few
D gene: TRBD1
V gene: TRBV7-2
CDR3 protein: CASSLSGTANSPLHF
CDR3 DNA: TGTGCCAGCAGCCTCTCCGGGACAGCTAATTCACCCCTCCACTTT

J gene: TRBJ2-7
clone size: .
D gene: .
V gene: TRBV10-3
CDR3 protein: CTISDGLTYEQYF
CDR3 DNA: TGTACCATCAGTGATGGGCTAACCTACGAGCAGTACTTC

J gene: TRBJ1-4
clone size: .
D gene: .
V gene: TRBV12-3/TRBV12-4
CDR3 protein: CASSSTGSYNEKLFF
CDR3 DNA: TGTGCCAGCAGTTCAACAGGTTCTTATAATGAAAAACTGTTTTTT

J gene: TRBJ2-3
clone size: .
D gene: TRBD2
V gene: TRBV29-1
CDR3 protein: CSASGRETDTQYF
CDR3 DNA: TGCAGCGCTAGCGGGAGGGAGACAGATACGCAGTATTTT

J gene: TRBJ2-6
clone size: .
D gene: .
V gene: TRBV15
CDR3 protein: CATSDGVSGANVLTF
CDR3 DNA: TGTGCCACCAGCGACGGAGTATCTGGGGCCAACGTCCTGACTTTC

J gene: TRBJ2-5
clone size: few
D gene: .
V gene: TRBV7-9
CDR3 protein: CASSSSGAGETQYF
CDR3 DNA: TGTGCCAGCAGCTCCTCAGGGGCGGGGGAGACCCAGTACTTC

J gene: TRBJ2-5
clone size: few
D gene: TRBD1
V gene: TRBV6-2/TRBV6-3
CDR3 protein: CASSHGGTGYQETQYF
CDR3 DNA: TGTGCCAGCAGCCATGGAGGGACAGGGTACCAAGAGACCCAGTACTTC

J gene: TRBJ1-5
clone size: .
D gene: .
V gene: TRBV5-1
CDR3 protein: CASSQDTDQPQHF
CDR3 DNA: TGCGCCAGCAGCCAAGATACCGATCAGCCCCAGCATTTT

J gene: TRBJ2-7
clone size: .
D gene: .
V gene: TRBV10-3
CDR3 protein: CAISESTGPEQYF
CDR3 DNA: TGTGCCATCAGTGAGTCGACCGGCCCCGAGCAGTACTTC

J gene: TRBJ2-7
clone size: .
D gene: TRBD2
V gene: TRBV12-3/TRBV12-4
CDR3 protein: CASSLARGRIYEQYF
CDR3 DNA: TGTGCCAGCAGTTTAGCGCGGGGGAGAATCTACGAGCAGTACTTC

J gene: TRBJ2-3
clone size: .
D gene: TRBD2
V gene: TRBV7-9
CDR3 protein: CASSPRRAGGTSSTDTQYF
CDR3 DNA: TGTGCCAGCAGCCCCCGGCGGGCGGGAGGCACCTCAAGCACAGATACGCAGTATTTT

J gene: TRBJ1-4
clone size: once
D gene: TRBD1
V gene: TRBV2
CDR3 protein: CASRGTGNNEKLFF
CDR3 DNA: TGTGCCAGCAGGGGGACAGGGAATAATGAAAAACTGTTTTTT

J gene: TRBJ2-5
clone size: .
D gene: TRBD2
V gene: TRBV20-1
CDR3 protein: CSARLAEPYQETQYF
CDR3 DNA: TGCAGTGCCAGACTAGCGGAGCCCTACCAAGAGACCCAGTACTTC

J gene: TRBJ2-1
clone size: .
D gene: .
V gene: TRBV5-1
CDR3 protein: CASSLVLAVQFF
CDR3 DNA: TGCGCCAGCAGCTTGGTACTAGCAGTGCAGTTCTTC

J gene: TRBJ2-1
clone size: .
D gene: .
V gene: TRBV29-1
CDR3 protein: CSVVLRGYNEQFF
CDR3 DNA: TGCAGCGTTGTACTTCGCGGATACAATGAGCAGTTCTTC

J gene: TRBJ1-2
clone size: many
D gene: .
V gene: TRBV10-3
CDR3 protein: CAISRQDSLRGYTF
CDR3 DNA: TGTGCCATCAGTCGACAGGACAGCCTTCGGGGCTACACCTTC

J gene: TRBJ2-3
clone size: .
D gene: .
V gene: TRBV5-1
CDR3 protein: CASTKTRGDTQYF
CDR3 DNA: TGCGCCAGCACCAAGACTAGAGGCGATACGCAGTATTTT

J gene: TRBJ2-1
clone size: .
D gene: .
V gene: TRBV20-1
CDR3 protein: CSASEGLLISNEQFF
CDR3 DNA: TGCAGTGCTAGCGAAGGACTACTGATTTCGAATGAGCAGTTCTTC

J gene: TRBJ1-1
clone size: .
D gene: .
V gene: TRBV20-1
CDR3 protein: CSALPGDGTEAFF
CDR3 DNA: TGCAGTGCCCTCCCCGGGGATGGGACTGAAGCTTTCTTT